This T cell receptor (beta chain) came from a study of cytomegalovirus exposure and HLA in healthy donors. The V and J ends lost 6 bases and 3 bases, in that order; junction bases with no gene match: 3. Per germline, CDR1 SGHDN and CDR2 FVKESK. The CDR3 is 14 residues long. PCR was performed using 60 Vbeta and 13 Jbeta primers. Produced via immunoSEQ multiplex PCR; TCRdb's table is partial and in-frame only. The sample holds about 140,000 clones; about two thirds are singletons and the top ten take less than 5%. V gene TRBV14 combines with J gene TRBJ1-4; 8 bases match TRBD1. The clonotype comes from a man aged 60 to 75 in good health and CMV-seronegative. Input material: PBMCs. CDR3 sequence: CASRSTGANEKLFF. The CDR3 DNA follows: TGTGCCAGCAGATCGACAGGGGCTAATGAAAAACTGTTTTTT. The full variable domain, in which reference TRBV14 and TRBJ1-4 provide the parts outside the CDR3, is EAGVTQFPSHSVIEKGQTVTLRCDPISGHDNLYWYRRVMGKEIKFLLHFVKESKQDESGMPNNRFLAERTGGTYSTLKVQPAELEDSGVYFCASRSTGANEKLFFGSGTQLSVL.